This T cell receptor beta chain was recovered during a study of shared clonotypes between healthy human individuals. The CDR3 runs 18 residues. Germline assignment: CDR1 MGHRA and CDR2 YSYEKL. V dropped 2 bases and J dropped 2 bases, with 22 bases sitting between them. The authors ran the assay at deep level. The method was immunoSEQ multiplex PCR; TCRdb's version includes in-frame clones alone and lacks a portion of them. The sample carries over a million clones, around 98% recorded once. General study points: A reduction in generation probabilities was seen for non-shared clonotypes relative to those shared by all four donors.

On this clone: Its antigen is as yet unknown.

Both subsets, CD45RA+ naive and CD45RA-negative memory, were split from the CD4+ cells. V is TRBV4-1 and J is TRBJ2-7; no definite D call. The origin of this receptor is a young man in good health. Source material: naive CD4+ T cells sorted from blood. Indicated subset: CD45RA+ positively selected. CDR3 in DNA: TGCGCCAGCAGCCAAAGGCGGAGCGACCTGCCCAGCCCCTACGAGCAGTACTTC. Translating it yields CASSQRRSDLPSPYEQYF.